The rows below give T cell receptor beta chains drawn from one sample of a study of cytomegalovirus exposure and HLA in healthy donors. This table comes from immunoSEQ multiplex PCR, and its TCRdb copy is limited to in-frame clones, with some not included. The repertoire has roughly 150,000 clones, around 79% of them found once; the top ten carry less than 5%. The specimen was PBMCs. Receptor source: a male donor in good health and CMV-seronegative. CDR3s include the opening cysteine and the closing phenylalanine or tryptophan. Each record gives: D gene, clone size, J gene, V gene, CDR3 protein, CDR3 DNA. A D gene is named only where the DNA matches it firmly. The size entry is marked missing in some rows and otherwise reads once, few, many or a size class.

D gene: TRBD2; clone size: .; J gene: TRBJ2-1; V gene: TRBV6-5; CDR3 protein: CASKLAGVQEQFF; CDR3 DNA: TGTGCCAGCAAACTAGCGGGAGTACAGGAGCAGTTCTTC
D gene: TRBD1; clone size: .; J gene: TRBJ1-4; V gene: TRBV27; CDR3 protein: CASSLGQGASGEKLFF; CDR3 DNA: TGTGCCAGCAGTTTGGGACAGGGGGCGAGTGGTGAAAAACTGTTTTTT
D gene: .; clone size: .; J gene: TRBJ2-7; V gene: TRBV23-1; CDR3 protein: CASSQSPGKIYEQYF; CDR3 DNA: TGCGCCAGCAGTCAATCCCCAGGAAAGATTTACGAGCAGTACTTC
D gene: .; clone size: .; J gene: TRBJ2-5; V gene: TRBV5-1; CDR3 protein: CASSLAFGRGETQYF; CDR3 DNA: TGCGCCAGCAGCTTGGCCTTCGGCAGAGGAGAGACCCAGTACTTC
D gene: TRBD1; clone size: .; J gene: TRBJ2-3; V gene: TRBV7-9; CDR3 protein: CASSPGQGALTSTQYF; CDR3 DNA: TGTGCCAGCAGCCCGGGACAGGGGGCGCTTACATCTACGCAGTATTTT
D gene: .; clone size: .; J gene: TRBJ2-2; V gene: TRBV27; CDR3 protein: CASSAPAGLTGELFF; CDR3 DNA: TGTGCCAGCAGTGCCCCCGCGGGCCTCACCGGGGAGCTGTTTTTT
D gene: TRBD2; clone size: .; J gene: TRBJ2-7; V gene: TRBV7-2; CDR3 protein: CASSLNFRSSGKYEQYF; CDR3 DNA: TGTGCCAGCAGCTTAAATTTCAGGTCTAGCGGCAAATACGAGCAGTACTTC
D gene: .; clone size: .; J gene: TRBJ2-2; V gene: TRBV7-9; CDR3 protein: CASSPNRAAGELFF; CDR3 DNA: TGTGCCAGCAGCCCAAATAGAGCGGCCGGGGAGCTGTTTTTT
D gene: TRBD1; clone size: .; J gene: TRBJ2-1; V gene: TRBV27; CDR3 protein: CASSLRRQGGNEQFF; CDR3 DNA: TGTGCCAGCAGTTTAAGGAGACAGGGTGGTAATGAGCAGTTCTTC
D gene: TRBD1; clone size: .; J gene: TRBJ1-2; V gene: TRBV19; CDR3 protein: CASYHASDRGGYTF; CDR3 DNA: TGTGCCAGTTATCACGCCTCAGACAGGGGAGGCTACACCTTC
D gene: .; clone size: once; J gene: TRBJ2-3; V gene: TRBV12-5; CDR3 protein: CASGLAVGGTDTQYF; CDR3 DNA: TGTGCTAGTGGTTTGGCCGTCGGGGGCACAGATACGCAGTATTTT
D gene: .; clone size: .; J gene: TRBJ1-3; V gene: TRBV5-6; CDR3 protein: CASSFGRAGSGNTIYF; CDR3 DNA: TGTGCCAGCAGCTTTGGGCGGGCTGGGTCTGGAAACACCATATATTTT
D gene: TRBD1; clone size: .; J gene: TRBJ1-2; V gene: TRBV5-1; CDR3 protein: CASSLDGQGLIYGYTF; CDR3 DNA: TGCGCCAGCAGCTTGGATGGACAGGGTCTAATCTATGGCTACACCTTC
D gene: TRBD1; clone size: few; J gene: TRBJ2-3; V gene: TRBV29-1; CDR3 protein: CSGTGQGAITDTQYF; CDR3 DNA: TGCAGCGGTACGGGACAGGGGGCGATCACAGATACGCAGTATTTT
D gene: TRBD2; clone size: .; J gene: TRBJ2-7; V gene: TRBV11-3; CDR3 protein: CASSPGTSGNYDEQYF; CDR3 DNA: TGTGCCAGCAGCCCGGGGACTAGCGGGAATTACGACGAGCAGTACTTC
D gene: .; clone size: .; J gene: TRBJ1-5; V gene: TRBV5-5; CDR3 protein: CASERTYSNQPQHF; CDR3 DNA: TGTGCCAGCGAGAGAACTTATAGCAATCAGCCCCAGCATTTT
D gene: .; clone size: few; J gene: TRBJ2-2; V gene: TRBV9; CDR3 protein: CASSIDGSNTGELFF; CDR3 DNA: TGTGCCAGCAGCATCGACGGTTCGAACACTGGGGAGCTCTTTTTT
D gene: .; clone size: once; J gene: TRBJ2-2; V gene: TRBV19; CDR3 protein: CASNIGSGTGELFF; CDR3 DNA: TGTGCCAGTAATATAGGGTCGGGCACCGGGGAGCTGTTTTTT
D gene: TRBD1; clone size: .; J gene: TRBJ1-2; V gene: TRBV30; CDR3 protein: CAWSPVGTARVLGYTF; CDR3 DNA: TGTGCCTGGAGCCCCGTTGGGACAGCCAGGGTGCTTGGCTACACCTTC
D gene: .; clone size: .; J gene: TRBJ2-5; V gene: TRBV6-1; CDR3 protein: CASSGWDSAQETQYF; CDR3 DNA: TGTGCCAGCAGTGGGTGGGACTCCGCGCAAGAGACCCAGTACTTC
D gene: .; clone size: .; J gene: TRBJ1-1; V gene: TRBV7-9; CDR3 protein: CASSLSQTNTEAFF; CDR3 DNA: TGTGCCAGCAGCTTATCACAGACGAACACTGAAGCTTTCTTT
D gene: TRBD1; clone size: .; J gene: TRBJ2-1; V gene: TRBV6-5; CDR3 protein: CASRGTGQEFF; CDR3 DNA: TGTGCCAGCAGGGGGACAGGGCAGGAGTTCTTC